This T cell receptor (beta chain) emerged from a study of cytomegalovirus exposure and HLA in healthy donors. Whole-study findings and limits: As was reported, the HLA-A and HLA-B alleles of most subjects were accurately predicted from TCR beta sequences. Of the V segments, some could not be distinguished, including TRBV6-2 and TRBV6-3, and were excluded. In a later analysis, an Asian-associated ancestry cluster reportedly showed fewer N-insertions than the roughly 730-donor mean.

Use of 60 Vbeta and 13 Jbeta primers characterized the PCR. Libraries were prepared by immunoSEQ multiplex PCR; TCRdb keeps only in-frame clonotypes and omits some of them. The sample records some 130,000 clones, approximately 80% being singletons. The CDR3 consists of 16 residues. Germline-derived CDR1 and CDR2 are GTSNPN and SVGIG (reference sequence). Trimming removed 0 bases at V and 0 bases at J, with 12 bases between. This clone has a single count. What it binds is unknown. The chain links TRBV30 to TRBJ1-3, with a weak D call TRBD1 (6 bases). This receptor was obtained from a male donor in good health and CMV-seropositive. The sample was PBMCs. CDR3 nucleotide sequence: TGTGCCTGGAGTGTAACAGGGCCTAACTCTGGAAACACCATATATTTT. Translation: CAWSVTGPNSGNTIYF.